This TCR beta chain was recovered during a study of technical replicates of blood from a handful of donors. Sequencing was performed with immunoSEQ multiplex PCR; in TCRdb, only in-frame clones are kept and a portion is missing. The sample lists fewer than 75,000 clones; 70% to 90% were seen once. V dropped 3 bases and J dropped 4; count of bases not matched to a gene: 14. The CDR3 has 21 amino acids. Material for sequencing was PBMCs. This receptor was identified in a human donor in good health. Some clones in this sample may be carry-over from other donors' samples. The rearrangement joins TRBV5-3 to TRBJ2-6, with 15 positions matching TRBD2. TRBV5-3 is recorded as an ORF, its role being uncertain. CDR3: CARSSGTSGRPVFQGANVLTF. DNA for the CDR3: TGTGCCAGAAGCTCCGGGACTAGCGGGAGGCCAGTTTTCCAAGGGGCCAACGTCCTGACTTTC.